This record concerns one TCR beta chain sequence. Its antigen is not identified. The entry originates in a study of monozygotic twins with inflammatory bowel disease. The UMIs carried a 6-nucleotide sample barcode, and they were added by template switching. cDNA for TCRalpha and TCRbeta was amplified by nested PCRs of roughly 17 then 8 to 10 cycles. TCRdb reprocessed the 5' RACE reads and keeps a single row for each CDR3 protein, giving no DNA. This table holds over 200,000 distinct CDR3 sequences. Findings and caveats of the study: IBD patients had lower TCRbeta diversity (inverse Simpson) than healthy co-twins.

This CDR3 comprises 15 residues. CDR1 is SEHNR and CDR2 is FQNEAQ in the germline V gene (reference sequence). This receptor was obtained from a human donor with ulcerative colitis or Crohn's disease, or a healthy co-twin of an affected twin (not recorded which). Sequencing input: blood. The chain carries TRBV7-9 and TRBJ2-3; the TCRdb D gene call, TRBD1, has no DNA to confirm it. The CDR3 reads CASSSTGTNSDTQYF.